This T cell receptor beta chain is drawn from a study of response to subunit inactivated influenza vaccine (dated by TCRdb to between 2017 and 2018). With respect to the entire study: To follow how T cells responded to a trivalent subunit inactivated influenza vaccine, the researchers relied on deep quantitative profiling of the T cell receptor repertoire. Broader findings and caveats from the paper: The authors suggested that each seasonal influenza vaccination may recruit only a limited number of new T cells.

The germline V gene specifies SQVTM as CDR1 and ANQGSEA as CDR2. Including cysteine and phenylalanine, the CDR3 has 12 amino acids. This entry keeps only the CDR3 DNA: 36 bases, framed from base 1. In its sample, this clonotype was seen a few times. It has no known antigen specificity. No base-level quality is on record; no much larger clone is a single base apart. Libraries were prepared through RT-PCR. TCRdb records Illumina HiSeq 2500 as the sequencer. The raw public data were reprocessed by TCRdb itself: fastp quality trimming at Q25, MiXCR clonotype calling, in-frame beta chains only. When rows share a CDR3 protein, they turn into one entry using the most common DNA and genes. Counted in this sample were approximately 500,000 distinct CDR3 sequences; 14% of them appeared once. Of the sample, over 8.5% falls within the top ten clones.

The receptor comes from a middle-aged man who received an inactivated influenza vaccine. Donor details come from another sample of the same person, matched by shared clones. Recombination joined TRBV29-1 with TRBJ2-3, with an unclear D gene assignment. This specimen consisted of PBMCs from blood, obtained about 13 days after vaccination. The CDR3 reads CLYADPPDTQYF. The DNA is TGCCTCTATGCGGATCCCCCAGATACGCAGTATTTT.